Presented here are 13 T cell receptor beta chains from one specimen sequenced in a study of cytomegalovirus exposure and HLA in healthy donors. PCR employed 60 Vbeta and 13 Jbeta primers. Sequencing was performed with immunoSEQ multiplex PCR; in TCRdb, only in-frame clones are kept and a portion is missing. The repertoire holds roughly 200,000 clones, with roughly four fifths as singletons. The sequenced sample was PBMCs. These receptors originate from a man aged 45 to 65 in good health and CMV-seronegative.

This chain connects TRBV29-1 to TRBJ2-1; TRBD2 matches 14 bases. Per germline, CDR1 SQVTM and CDR2 ANQGSEA. The CDR3 contains 17 residues. Trimming at V came to 3 bases and at J to 6 bases, leaving 10 bases not matched to a gene. CDR3 loop: CSVDPRGTSGGGNEQFF. The CDR3 bases are TGCAGCGTTGACCCCCGGGGGACTAGCGGGGGAGGCAATGAGCAGTTCTTC.

J is TRBJ2-2 and V is TRBV12-5; 8 bases agree with TRBD1. Losses at the gene ends were 0 bases for V and 6 bases for J; bases not matched to a gene: 6. This CDR3 comprises 16 residues. Germline CDR1 and CDR2: LGHNT and FRNRAP. The CDR3 sequence: CASGLVIGTGPGELFF. Here the CDR3 DNA reads TGTGCTAGTGGTTTGGTCATAGGGACAGGCCCCGGGGAGCTGTTTTTT.

The V gene is TRBV5-4, the J gene TRBJ2-3, with 14 bases fitting TRBD2. In germline, CDR1 is SGHNT, CDR2 YYREEE (reference sequence). Unmatched junction bases numbered 2, after V lost 1 base and J lost 1 base. The CDR3 consists of 17 residues. The CDR3 loop reads CASSLTGLAGGTDTQYF. CDR3 in DNA: TGTGCCAGCAGCTTGACGGGACTAGCGGGGGGCACAGATACGCAGTATTTT.

The chain has TRBV5-1 and TRBJ2-2; perhaps TRBD1 as D (5 bases). This CDR3 region has 14 residues. CDR1 and CDR2 from the germline V gene are SGHRS and YFSETQ. V lost 4 bases and J lost 5, with 12 bases in between. The CDR3 spells CASSLYRKTGELFF. DNA for the CDR3: TGCGCCAGCAGCCTATACAGGAAGACCGGGGAGCTGTTTTTT.

The chain employs TRBV6-1 and TRBJ2-1; TRBD2 matches at 11 bases. V was clipped by 6 bases and J by 8 bases; unmatched bases: 6. Germline values: CDR1 MNHNS, CDR2 SASEGT. The CDR3 contains 14 residues. CDR3 protein: CASSVAGGVDEQFF. CDR3 DNA sequence: TGTGCCAGCAGCGTAGCGGGGGGGGTCGATGAGCAGTTCTTC.

This chain connects TRBV7-9 to TRBJ1-1, with D maybe TRBD1 (6 bases). CDR3 length: 15 amino acids. Trimming left V 6 bases short and J 3 bases short, with 17 bases between. Germline V gene lookup returns CDR1 SEHNR and CDR2 FQNEAQ (reference sequence). The CDR3: CASRVTGQQHTEAFF. DNA of the CDR3: TGTGCCAGCAGAGTTACAGGGCAACAACACACTGAAGCTTTCTTT.

Only one count was recorded for this clone. This chain connects TRBV2 to TRBJ2-5; no definite D call. The CDR3 runs 13 residues. Germline V lookup: CDR1 SNHLY, CDR2 FYNNEI. V was shortened by 4 bases and J by 0 bases, with 6 bases between the two germline ends. Written as DNA, the CDR3 is TGTGCCAGCAGTGGACTGGACCAAGAGACCCAGTACTTC. It is translated as CASSGLDQETQYF.

This chain joins TRBV30 and TRBJ1-3; maybe TRBD1 (6 bases). In germline, CDR1 is GTSNPN, CDR2 SVGIG (reference sequence). This CDR3 spans 12 amino acids. Here the CDR3 reads CAYTGYGNTIYF. The CDR3 DNA reads TGTGCTTACACAGGGTACGGAAACACCATATATTTT.

In nucleotides, the CDR3 is TGTGCCAGCAGGATGACAGGACTGGGGAATAGCAATCAGCCCCAGCATTTT. It codes for CASRMTGLGNSNQPQHF. This rearrangement joins TRBV28 to TRBJ1-5, with D possibly matching TRBD1 (6 bases). Per the germline V gene, CDR1 is MDHEN and CDR2 is SYDVKM. The CDR3 runs 17 residues. V was shortened by 6 bases and J by 0 bases, with 18 bases between the two germline ends.

In DNA form, the CDR3 reads TGTGCCAGCAGCTCCTCCCGGGGATCGCACACCGGGGAGCTGTTTTTT. Encoded protein: CASSSSRGSHTGELFF. V and J are TRBV7-2 and TRBJ2-2, with a tentative D call TRBD2 (5 bases). Germline CDR1 and CDR2: SGHTA and FQGNSA. The ends were cut back, 4 bases at V and 3 bases at J, with 15 bases in the middle. CDR3 length: 16 residues.

This rearrangement joins TRBV4-1 to TRBJ2-5; D is unclear. Germline V CDR1 and CDR2: MGHRA, YSYEKL. V shed 0 bases and J shed 5 bases, with 16 bases lying between them. This CDR3 contains 16 residues. The CDR3 sequence: CASSQDSFSVRETQYF. CDR3 coding DNA: TGCGCCAGCAGCCAAGATAGTTTCTCGGTCAGGGAGACCCAGTACTTC.

The chain uses TRBV7-9 and TRBJ2-7, with D possibly TRBD2 on 7 matching bases. Trimming removed 1 base at V and 4 bases at J, with 11 bases between. CDR1 SEHNR and CDR2 FQNEAQ come from the germline V gene (reference sequence). CDR3 length: 14 amino acids. CDR3 sequence reads: CASSLGRGGYEQYF. In nucleotides, the CDR3 is TGTGCCAGCAGCTTAGGAAGGGGGGGTTACGAGCAGTACTTC.

The V call is TRBV7-9, the J call TRBJ2-3, with 7 bases identical to TRBD1. The V gene's germline CDR1 is SEHNR and CDR2 FQNEAQ (reference sequence). V lost 6 bases and J lost 5; bases outside the gene matches: 2. The CDR3 is made up of 12 amino acids. The CDR3 loop is CASRGGLDTQYF. CDR3 DNA: TGTGCCAGCAGAGGGGGCCTAGATACGCAGTATTTT.